This T cell receptor (beta chain) was retrieved from a study of cytomegalovirus exposure and HLA in healthy donors. Broader study findings: Productive status was seen about 90% or about 30% of the time for most TCR beta V segments in an earlier analysis. Among CMV-associated TCR beta chains, most appeared HLA-restricted in a later analysis.

CDR1 is KGHSH, CDR2 LQKENI, per germline. This CDR3 has 12 residues. V was cut by 6 bases and J by 7 bases, with 10 bases left in between. This PCR relied on a set of 60 Vbeta primers and 13 Jbeta primers. Profiling relied on immunoSEQ multiplex PCR, and the TCRdb table lists in-frame clones only, not all of them. In total, the table holds tens of thousands of clones. With respect to this clone: The target antigen is unknown.

The specimen sequenced was PBMCs. This chain connects TRBV18 to TRBJ2-1; no reliable D call. The sequence came from a man in his fifties or sixties in good health and CMV-seronegative. The CDR3 region is CASSSGKNEQFF. CDR3 coding DNA: TGTGCCAGCTCTTCAGGTAAAAATGAGCAGTTCTTC.